This T cell receptor (beta chain) was sequenced during a study of shared clonotypes between healthy human individuals. Study results and limitations: It was expected that sequencing depth would affect clonotype sharing among donors. Compared with memory subsets, naive subsets generally had larger estimated richness. Shared clonotypes: about 5% naive CD4, around 3.5% naive CD8, under 2.5% memory CD4, under 0.45% memory CD8.

The authors distributed each subset's genomic DNA evenly over several immunoSEQ plates. The table came from immunoSEQ multiplex PCR; TCRdb's copy has only in-frame clones and leaves some out. The data contain around 2.5 million clones, under 95% of them singletons. With respect to this clone: Its antigen remains unidentified.

The CDR3 covers 15 residues. The germline V gene encodes CDR1 MDHEN and CDR2 SYDVKM. Trimming removed 6 bases from V and 7 bases from J, with 19 bases in between. The TCR comes from a man between 18 and 29 years old in good health. Some clones in this sample may be carry-over from other donors' samples. Sequencing was carried out using naive CD4+ T cells from PBMCs. Subset in this sample: CD45RA+ positively selected. The chain links TRBV28 to TRBJ2-1; D may be TRBD2 (6 bases). The CDR3 loop reads CASRKGGTGLNEQFF. Written as DNA, the CDR3 is TGTGCCAGCAGGAAGGGCGGGACGGGTCTGAATGAGCAGTTCTTC.